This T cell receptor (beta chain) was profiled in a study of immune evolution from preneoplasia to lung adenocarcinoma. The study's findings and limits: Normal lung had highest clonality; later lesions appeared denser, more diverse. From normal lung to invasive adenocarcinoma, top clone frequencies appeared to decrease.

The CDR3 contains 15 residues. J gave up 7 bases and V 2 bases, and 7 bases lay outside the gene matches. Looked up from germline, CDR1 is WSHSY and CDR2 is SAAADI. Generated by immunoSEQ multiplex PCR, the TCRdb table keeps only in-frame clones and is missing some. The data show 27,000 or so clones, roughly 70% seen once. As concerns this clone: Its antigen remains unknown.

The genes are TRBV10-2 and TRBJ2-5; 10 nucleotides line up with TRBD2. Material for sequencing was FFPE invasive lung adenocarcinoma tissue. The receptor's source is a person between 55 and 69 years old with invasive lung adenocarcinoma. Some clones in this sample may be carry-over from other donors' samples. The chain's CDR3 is CASSETSGALGTQYF. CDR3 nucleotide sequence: TGCGCCAGCAGTGAGACTAGCGGGGCCCTGGGGACCCAGTACTTC.